One and the same sample provided the 25 T cell receptor beta chains below, sequenced in a study of siplizumab effects on memory and regulatory T cells. Sequencing was performed with immunoSEQ multiplex PCR; in TCRdb, only in-frame clones are kept and a portion is missing. The table shows approximately 50,000 clones, with roughly 93% occurring only once. The sequenced sample was CD8+ T cells sorted from blood. Every receptor here comes from a human donor in good health.

The V call is TRBV5-1, the J call TRBJ1-1; 9 bases are a match to TRBD1. With V trimmed by 4 bases and J by 3 bases, 4 bases remained unmatched. The CDR3 contains 14 residues. In germline, CDR1 is SGHRS, CDR2 YFSETQ. CDR3 bases: TGCGCCAGCAGCCTGGGACAGGGCTACACTGAAGCTTTCTTT. It encodes CASSLGQGYTEAFF.

This clone has just one count. The CDR3 reads CAISDPGTDHYEQYF. The DNA of the CDR3 is TGTGCCATCAGTGATCCCGGGACCGATCACTACGAGCAGTACTTC. The J gene is TRBJ2-7, the V gene TRBV10-3; either TRBD1 or TRBD2 may fit D (5 bases each). V shed 3 bases and J shed 3 bases, with 15 bases lying between them. The germline CDR1 and CDR2 sequences are ENHRY and SYGVKD. The CDR3 consists of 15 residues.

V gene TRBV7-3 combines with J gene TRBJ2-3, with D possibly TRBD2 on 6 matching bases. Germline V lookup: CDR1 SGHTA, CDR2 FQGTGA. Deletions cut 5 bases from V and 4 bases from J, with 16 bases between. This CDR3 spans 15 amino acids. The CDR3 region is CASSEASVVPDTQYF. The DNA of the CDR3 is TGTGCCAGCAGCGAGGCTAGCGTTGTCCCAGATACGCAGTATTTT. Supplemented by reference TRBV7-3 and TRBJ2-3, the full variable domain reads GAGVSQTPSNKVTEKGKYVELRCDPISGHTALYWYRQSLGQGPEFLIYFQGTGAADDSGLPNDRFFAVRPEGSVSTLKIQRTERGDSAVYLCASSEASVVPDTQYFGPGTRLTVL.

The rearrangement links TRBV5-6 to TRBJ1-6; D call uncertain. The CDR3 length is 15 residues. Trimming removed 2 bases at V and 6 bases at J, with 12 bases between. CDR1 is SGHDT and CDR2 is YYEEEE in the germline V gene. The CDR3 region is CASSFLNIFNSPLHF. The CDR3 DNA reads as TGTGCCAGCAGCTTTCTTAACATATTTAATTCACCCCTCCACTTT.

The chain uses TRBV7-9 and TRBJ2-4; the D gene is possibly TRBD2 (6 bases). The CDR3 has 14 amino acids. The V end lost 3 bases, the J end lost 8 bases, and 14 bases lay between the germline ends. The germline gives CDR1 SEHNR, CDR2 FQNEAQ (reference sequence). This CDR3 reads CASSFLIGGDIQYF. The CDR3 nucleotides read TGTGCCAGCAGCTTTTTAATTGGAGGGGACATTCAGTACTTC.

This clone was seen only once. The chain links TRBV2 to TRBJ2-7, with D hard to call. There are 14 residues in the CDR3. Per germline, CDR1 SNHLY and CDR2 FYNNEI. Trimming removed 8 bases from V and 0 bases from J, with 14 bases in between. For the CDR3, the DNA is TGTGCCAGCCGGATCCAGTCTAACTCCTACGAGCAGTACTTC. Encoded protein: CASRIQSNSYEQYF.

J is TRBJ2-5 and V is TRBV6-5; TRBD1 is a possible D gene (6 bases). V was trimmed by 5 bases and J by 4 bases, leaving 11 bases between them. The germline V gene has CDR1 MNHEY and CDR2 SVGAGI. This CDR3 region has 13 residues. The CDR3 loop reads CASSPGVLETQYF. CDR3 DNA: TGTGCCAGCAGTCCAGGGGTGTTAGAGACCCAGTACTTC.

V is TRBV5-6 and J is TRBJ1-5; 8 bases align to TRBD1. The CDR3 is 14 amino acids. In germline, CDR1 is SGHDT, CDR2 YYEEEE. The J segment lost 7 bases and the V segment lost 4 bases, leaving 7 bases of the junction unmatched. CDR3 loop: CASSPGQGGQPQHF. The CDR3 DNA follows: TGTGCCAGCAGCCCTGGACAGGGTGGGCAGCCCCAGCATTTT.

CDR3 residues: CASRAPGQGTYEQYF. The CDR3 nucleotides read TGTGCCAGCAGAGCTCCGGGACAGGGAACCTACGAGCAGTACTTC. This sequence joins TRBV6-1 and TRBJ2-7; 9 bases are a match to TRBD1. This CDR3 region has 15 residues. J lost 2 bases, V lost 6 bases, and 8 bases had no gene match. CDR1 MNHNS and CDR2 SASEGT come from the germline V gene.

DNA of the CDR3: TGTGCCAGCAGTTTATCGATCCCCCTACAGGGAAATAAGGACAATGAGCAGTTCTTC. As protein: CASSLSIPLQGNKDNEQFF. J is TRBJ2-1 and V is TRBV27; D is possibly TRBD1 (6 bases). The CDR3 has 19 amino acids. Trimming removed 0 bases from V and 5 bases from J, with 23 bases in between. CDR1 is MNHEY and CDR2 is SMNVEV in the germline V gene (reference sequence).

V and J are TRBV27 and TRBJ1-3, with D possibly matching TRBD1 (6 bases). Germline lookup yields CDR1 MNHEY and CDR2 SMNVEV (reference sequence). The CDR3 length is 16 residues. The V gene lost 8 bases and the J gene lost 0 bases, with 17 bases spanning the gap. The CDR3 coding sequence is TGTGCCAGCGGCCGAGGACCGGGACACTCTGGAAACACCATATATTTT. This sequence encodes CASGRGPGHSGNTIYF.

This chain connects TRBV28 to TRBJ2-5; 7 bases agree with TRBD2. This CDR3 region has 14 residues. Germline CDR1 MDHEN, CDR2 SYDVKM. V shed 5 bases, J shed 1 base, and the junction held 4 bases outside the gene matches. The CDR3, as DNA: TGTGCCAGCAGTAGCCTAGCGGCCCAAGAGACCCAGTACTTC. It specifies CASSSLAAQETQYF.

V and J are TRBV11-2 and TRBJ2-1, with a tentative D call TRBD1 (6 bases). In germline, CDR1 is SGHAT, CDR2 FQNNGV. The V end was cut by 1 base, the J end by 9 bases, with 10 bases between. This CDR3 region has 13 residues. CDR3 protein: CASSLARGGEQFF. In DNA form, the CDR3 reads TGTGCCAGCAGCTTAGCTCGAGGGGGTGAGCAGTTCTTC.

The chain employs TRBV27 and TRBJ1-2; 7 bases align to TRBD1. In germline, CDR1 is MNHEY, CDR2 SMNVEV (reference sequence). The junction had 2 bases not matched to a gene; V was cut back by 3 bases and J by 4 bases. This CDR3 is built from 13 residues. The CDR3 region is CASSLGQRYGYTF. CDR3 sequence (DNA): TGTGCCAGCAGTTTGGGACAGCGCTATGGCTACACCTTC.

The V gene is TRBV5-6, the J gene TRBJ2-2; no firm D call. Trimming took 0 bases from V and 7 from J, leaving 13 bases between them. The CDR3 totals 15 residues. CDR1 is SGHDT and CDR2 is YYEEEE in the germline V gene. This CDR3 reads CASSLGPTSGGELFF. Written as DNA, the CDR3 is TGTGCCAGCAGCTTGGGACCGACTTCGGGCGGGGAGCTGTTTTTT.

The chain joins TRBV4-1 to TRBJ2-7; D is perhaps TRBD1 or TRBD2 (7 bases each). The germline V and J ends were trimmed by 4 bases and 7 bases, with 20 bases remaining between them. Germline V gene sequence: CDR1 MGHRA, CDR2 YSYEKL. The CDR3 contains 15 residues. The CDR3 region is CASSPLRGGSLEQYF. CDR3 DNA sequence: TGCGCCAGCAGCCCGCTCAGGGGGGGATCCTTGGAGCAGTACTTC.

The chain uses TRBV4-2 and TRBJ2-7; TRBD2 matches 16 bases. The CDR3 length is 20 residues. From germline, CDR1 is LGHNA and CDR2 YNFKEQ. The junction had 14 bases not matched to a gene; V was cut back by 1 base and J by 5 bases. Here the CDR3 DNA reads TGTGCCAGCAGCCAAGCGACGGGACTAGCGGGAGGGGCCTCCGATGACGAGCAGTACTTC. Its translation is CASSQATGLAGGASDDEQYF.

The chain recombines TRBV15 with TRBJ2-1; 9 bases fit TRBD2. CDR3 length equals 15 residues. V lost 1 base and J lost 6; bases outside the gene matches: 4. In germline, CDR1 is LNHNV, CDR2 YYDKDF (reference sequence). The DNA for the CDR3 is TGTGCCACCAGCAGAGTGGGTAGCGGGAGCAATGAGCAGTTCTTC. Encoded protein: CATSRVGSGSNEQFF.

This clone was observed once. The V and J genes are TRBV16 and TRBJ2-7, with D uncertain. Germline CDR1 and CDR2: KGHSY and FQNENV. V shed 0 bases and J shed 7 bases, with 4 bases lying between them. The CDR3 runs 11 residues. As DNA, the CDR3 is TGTGCCAGCAGCCAATCGTGGGAGCAGTACTTC. Translated: CASSQSWEQYF. The complete variable domain, with remaining parts taken from reference TRBV16 and TRBJ2-7, reads GEEVAQTPKHLVRGEGQKAKLYCAPIKGHSYVFWYQQVLKNEFKFLISFQNENVFDETGMPKERFSAKCLPNSPCSLEIQATKLEDSAVYFCASSQSWEQYFGPGTRLTVT.

The chain carries TRBV10-2 and TRBJ2-7, with D unresolved. The CDR3 is 12 amino acids. Per the germline V gene, CDR1 is WSHSY and CDR2 is SAAADI. The V and J ends lost 2 bases and 6 bases respectively, with 8 bases between them. CDR3 residues: CASSEPSREQYF. The CDR3 nucleotides read TGCGCCAGCAGTGAGCCCTCTCGCGAGCAGTACTTC.

The chain couples TRBV29-1 to TRBJ1-5; TRBD1 aligns across 10 bases. Trimming removed 7 bases from V and 6 bases from J; junction bases left unmatched: 6. The V gene's germline CDR1 is SQVTM and CDR2 ANQGSEA. The CDR3 has 13 residues. The CDR3 spells CSAWTGGSQPQHF. As DNA, the CDR3 is TGCAGCGCCTGGACAGGGGGAAGTCAGCCCCAGCATTTT.

V and J are TRBV19 and TRBJ1-1; maybe TRBD1 (5 bases). The CDR3 sequence is 14 residues long. Germline loops: CDR1 LNHDA, CDR2 SQIVND (reference sequence). Trimming took 4 bases from V and 5 from J, leaving 14 bases between them. CDR3 nucleotides: TGTGCCAGTAGTAATGGATTGGGGCCAACTGAAGCTTTCTTT. This gives the protein CASSNGLGPTEAFF.

In regard to this clone: The junction departs from germline at one end; a sequencing error may be responsible. The same CDR3 also results from other DNA sequences found in this sample. The V and J genes are TRBV27 and TRBJ1-1; a possible D gene is TRBD1 (5 bases). Germline CDR1 and CDR2: MNHEY and SMNVEV (reference sequence). CDR3 length: 13 amino acids. The CDR3 DNA sequence: TGCGCCAGCGGGGGACCCCTAAGCCCTGAAGCTTTCTTT. It specifies CASGGPLSPEAFF.

This clone has more than one count but fewer than ten. This chain connects TRBV6-6 to TRBJ2-1; D tentatively reads TRBD1 or TRBD2 (5 bases each). The CDR3 covers 12 residues. The germline V gene encodes CDR1 MNHNY and CDR2 SVGAGI (reference sequence). The germline V and J ends were trimmed by 6 bases and 8 bases, with 11 bases remaining between them. The CDR3 DNA reads as TGTGCCAGCAGCCTACTGGGGGATGAGCAGTTCTTC. Encoded protein: CASSLLGDEQFF.

The CDR3 reads CASSSGQGARGGELFF. The DNA of the CDR3 is TGCGCCAGCAGCTCCGGACAGGGGGCGCGGGGCGGGGAGCTGTTTTTT. The chain couples TRBV5-1 to TRBJ2-2, with 11 bases aligning to TRBD1. Germline CDR1 and CDR2: SGHRS and YFSETQ. The V gene end was trimmed by 3 bases and the J gene end by 7 bases; junction bases not matched to a gene: 8. The CDR3 runs 16 residues. The variable domain in full, with the rest retrieved from reference TRBV5-1 and TRBJ2-2, is KAGVTQTPRYLIKTRGQQVTLSCSPISGHRSVSWYQQTPGQGLQFLFEYFSETQRNKGNFPGRFSGRQFSNSRSEMNVSTLELGDSALYLCASSSGQGARGGELFFGEGSRLTVL.